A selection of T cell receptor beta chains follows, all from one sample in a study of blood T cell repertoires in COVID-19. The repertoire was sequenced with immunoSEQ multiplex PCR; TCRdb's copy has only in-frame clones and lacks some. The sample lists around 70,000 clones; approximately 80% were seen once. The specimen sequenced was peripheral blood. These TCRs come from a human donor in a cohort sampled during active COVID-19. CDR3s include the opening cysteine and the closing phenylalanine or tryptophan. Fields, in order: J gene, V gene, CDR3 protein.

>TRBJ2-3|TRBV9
CASSVKSEAQYF
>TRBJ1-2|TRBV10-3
CAISESLGPYGYTF
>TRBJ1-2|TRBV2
CASSGSDRGQRPNYGYTF
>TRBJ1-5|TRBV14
CASSVSRNQPQHF
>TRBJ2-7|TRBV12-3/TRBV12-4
CAQKAGNEQYF
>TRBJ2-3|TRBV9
CASTRFTGEGTDTQYF
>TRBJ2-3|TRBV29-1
CSVDASGRTKTQYF
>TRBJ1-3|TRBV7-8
CASSPRTGTAGNTIYF
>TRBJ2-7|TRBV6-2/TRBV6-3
CASSYAGQGSYEQYF
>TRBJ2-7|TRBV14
CASGEGAPQQYF
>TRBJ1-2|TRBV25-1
CASSEGDRGGYTF
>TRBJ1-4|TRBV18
CASSPGQGARNEKLFF
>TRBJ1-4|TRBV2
CASRRDRVNEKLFF
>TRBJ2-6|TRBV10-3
CAIRPGQGATSSGANVLTF
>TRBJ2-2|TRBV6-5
CASRPPGVRDGELFF
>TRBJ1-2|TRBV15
CATSREAGEGYTF
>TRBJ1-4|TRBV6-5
CASEAATNEKLFF
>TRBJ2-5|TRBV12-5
CASGFGPGETQYF
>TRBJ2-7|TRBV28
CASSRGGGNPYEQYF
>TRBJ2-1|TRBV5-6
CASSLGRRDNEQFF
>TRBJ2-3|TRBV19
CASSISRGRAGDTQYF
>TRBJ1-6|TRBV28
CASSRRGNNSPLHF
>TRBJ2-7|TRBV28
CASSLADRRYEQYF
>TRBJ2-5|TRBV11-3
CASCHRAQETQYF
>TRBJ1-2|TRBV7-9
CASSPDTSYGYTF
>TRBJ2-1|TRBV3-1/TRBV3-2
CASSQDRTSGSSYNEQFF
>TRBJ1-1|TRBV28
CASSLVWEGTEAFF
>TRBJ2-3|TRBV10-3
CAIRPGQAFGPSTDTQYF
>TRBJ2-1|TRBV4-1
CASSQLAGVGNNEQFF
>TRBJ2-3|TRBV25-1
CASSEYSGDTQYF
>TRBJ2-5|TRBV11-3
CASSTRLAEFQETQYF
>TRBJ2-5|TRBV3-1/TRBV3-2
CASSQDPGGDETQYF
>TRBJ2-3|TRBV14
CASSQADFTDTQYF
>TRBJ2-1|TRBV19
CASSQTPHLEQFF
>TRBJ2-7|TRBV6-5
CASSRGQGGEQYF
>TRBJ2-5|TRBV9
CASSVAAAGAQETQYF
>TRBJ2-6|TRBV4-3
CASSQVGGARGANVLTF
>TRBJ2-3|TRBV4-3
CASSQEITSGAGDTQYF
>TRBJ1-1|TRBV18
CASSETQNTEAFF
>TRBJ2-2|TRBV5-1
CASMASTTNTGELFF
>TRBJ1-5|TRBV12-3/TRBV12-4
CASSRQYQPQHF